The 11 T cell receptor beta chains given below trace back to one sample, sequenced in a study of control samples from healthy donors and cancer patients. Method: immunoSEQ multiplex PCR; TCRdb's copy keeps in-frame clones and lacks some. The sample shows about 180,000 clones, more than 90% of them seen only once. Sequencing was done on a sample of blood. These TCRs come from a man aged 25 to 40 in good health.

This clone was recorded once. The V gene is TRBV4-3, the J gene TRBJ2-1; no definite D call. V gave up 0 bases and J gave up 0 bases, with 6 bases separating them. CDR3 size: 15 residues. Germline CDR1 LGHNA, CDR2 YSLEER. CDR3 nucleotides: TGCGCCAGCAGCCAAGATGACGGCTCCTACAATGAGCAGTTCTTC. Residues: CASSQDDGSYNEQFF.

V is TRBV19 and J is TRBJ2-1; the match to TRBD1 covers 7 bases. Germline V gene data show CDR1 as LNHDA and CDR2 as SQIVND (reference sequence). V trimming: 6 bases; J trimming: 4 bases; junction bases outside the gene matches: 3. The CDR3 spans 13 residues. CDR3: CASRGQLYNEQFF. DNA of the CDR3: TGTGCCAGTAGGGGACAGTTATACAATGAGCAGTTCTTC.

The CDR3 bases are TGTGCCGCATACGGGACAGGGTTTGCCACCATATATTTT. Protein product: CAAYGTGFATIYF. J is TRBJ1-3 and V is TRBV10-3, with 9 positions matching TRBD1. The CDR3 is 13 residues long. CDR1 is ENHRY, CDR2 SYGVKD, per germline. The junction had 11 bases not matched to a gene; V was cut back by 11 bases and J by 9 bases.

V usage is TRBV30 and J usage is TRBJ1-5, with D unresolved. There are 13 residues in the CDR3. V lost 0 bases and J 6 bases, leaving 9 bases between the germline ends. Germline values: CDR1 GTSNPN, CDR2 SVGIG (reference sequence). The CDR3 spells CAWSVTSGQPQHF. In nucleotides, the CDR3 is TGTGCCTGGAGTGTGACCTCGGGTCAGCCCCAGCATTTT.

The chain carries TRBV6-5 and TRBJ2-3; D may be TRBD1 or TRBD2 (5 bases each). Trimming left V 6 bases short and J 2 bases short, with 15 bases between. The CDR3 has 15 amino acids. CDR1 and CDR2 from the germline V gene are MNHEY and SVGAGI. CDR3: CASSRAQGATDTQYF. For the CDR3, the DNA is TGTGCCAGCAGCCGGGCTCAGGGAGCCACAGATACGCAGTATTTT.

The V call is TRBV5-4, the J call TRBJ2-5; 8 nucleotides align to TRBD2. Germline CDR1 reads SGHNT; CDR2 reads YYREEE (reference sequence). The V gene end was trimmed by 0 bases and the J gene end by 2 bases; junction bases not matched to a gene: 3. This CDR3 comprises 15 residues. The CDR3 region is CASSLAASGQETQYF. The CDR3 DNA follows: TGTGCCAGCAGCTTGGCGGCTAGCGGGCAAGAGACCCAGTACTTC.

This chain uses TRBV5-1 with TRBJ2-7; the match to TRBD1 covers 11 bases. Germline values: CDR1 SGHRS, CDR2 YFSETQ. This CDR3 has 16 amino acids. The trim removed 1 base at V and 6 bases at J, leaving 9 bases unmatched. CDR3 DNA: TGCGCCAGCAGCTTGTCTCCGGACAGGGGGCCGGGCGAGCAGTACTTC. Translating gives CASSLSPDRGPGEQYF.

As regards this clone: Germline and junction disagree at one end, which may indicate a read error. This chain uses TRBV2 with TRBJ2-7; D call uncertain. The CDR3 has 13 amino acids. Looked up from germline, CDR1 is SNHLY and CDR2 is FYNNEI. CDR3 sequence reads: CASSPDTSYGQYF. CDR3 DNA sequence: TGTGCCAGCAGCCCAGACACCTCCTACGGGCAGTACTTC.

This sequence joins TRBV6-4 and TRBJ2-3, with TRBD2 matching 9 bases. Trimming at V came to 4 bases and at J to 6 bases, leaving 2 bases not matched to a gene. CDR1 and CDR2 from the germline V gene are MRHNA and SNTAGT. The length of the CDR3 is 13 residues. In nucleotides, the CDR3 is TGTGCCAGCAGTGTAGCGGGAGAGGATACGCAGTATTTT. This translates into CASSVAGEDTQYF.

The J gene is TRBJ2-7, the V gene TRBV10-2; D remains unclear. The CDR3 length is 16 residues. V gave up 3 bases and J gave up 1 base, with 16 bases separating them. Germline V gene sequence: CDR1 WSHSY, CDR2 SAAADI. This CDR3 reads CASSESGPDTSYEQYF. The CDR3 DNA sequence: TGCGCCAGCAGTGAATCAGGACCCGACACTTCCTACGAGCAGTACTTC.

This chain joins TRBV19 and TRBJ1-1; the match to TRBD1 covers 9 bases. There are 13 residues in the CDR3. J lost 5 bases, V lost 3 bases, and 1 base had no gene match. CDR1 and CDR2 from the germline V gene are LNHDA and SQIVND (reference sequence). CDR3 sequence (DNA): TGTGCCAGTAGTATCGGGACAGGGACTGAAGCTTTCTTT. Amino acid sequence: CASSIGTGTEAFF.